Listed below are T cell receptor beta chains from one sample, sequenced in a study of cytomegalovirus exposure and HLA in healthy donors. Assay: immunoSEQ multiplex PCR; the TCRdb copy retains only in-frame clones and omits some. The table records 200,000 to 250,000 clones, approximately 87% of them present only once. Sequencing was done on a sample of PBMCs. The receptor source for this set is a woman under 30 in good health and CMV-seronegative. Each CDR3 is given with its conserved first and last residue. A D gene is named only where the DNA matches it firmly.

d_gene,j_gene,v_gene,CDR3aa,CDR3nt
TRBD1,TRBJ1-4,TRBV5-5,CASSLWGQGGEKLFF,TGTGCCAGCAGCTTGTGGGGACAGGGTGGTGAAAAACTGTTTTTT
-,TRBJ1-2,TRBV5-6,CASSFSGYGYTF,TGTGCCAGCAGCTTCTCGGGCTATGGCTACACCTTC
-,TRBJ1-1,TRBV6-6,CASSYGGRETEAFF,TGTGCCAGCAGTTACGGGGGGAGGGAGACTGAAGCTTTCTTT
-,TRBJ1-1,TRBV29-1,CSVPPSWTTKNTEAFF,TGCAGCGTGCCCCCCAGCTGGACAACCAAGAACACTGAAGCTTTCTTT
-,TRBJ1-4,TRBV5-1,CASSPGGRNEKLFF,TGCGCCAGCAGCCCGGGGGGCAGAAACGAAAAACTGTTTTTT
-,TRBJ2-7,TRBV28,CASGRGVYEQYF,TGTGCCAGCGGACGAGGGGTTTACGAGCAGTACTTC
-,TRBJ2-7,TRBV7-9,CASSLSVGEQYF,TGTGCCAGCAGCTTATCCGTGGGGGAGCAGTACTTC
-,TRBJ1-4,TRBV6-6,CASLGTNEKLFF,TGTGCCAGCCTGGGAACTAATGAAAAACTGTTTTTT
-,TRBJ2-2,TRBV7-8,CASSLKLRGTGELFF,TGTGCCAGCAGCTTAAAACTCCGTGGGACCGGGGAGCTGTTTTTT
TRBD1,TRBJ1-2,TRBV6-5,CASSYSRDSYGYTF,TGTGCCAGCAGTTACTCGCGGGACAGCTATGGCTACACCTTC
-,TRBJ1-2,TRBV15,CATSRPYGGHYGYTF,TGTGCCACCAGCAGACCCTATGGGGGGCACTATGGCTACACCTTC